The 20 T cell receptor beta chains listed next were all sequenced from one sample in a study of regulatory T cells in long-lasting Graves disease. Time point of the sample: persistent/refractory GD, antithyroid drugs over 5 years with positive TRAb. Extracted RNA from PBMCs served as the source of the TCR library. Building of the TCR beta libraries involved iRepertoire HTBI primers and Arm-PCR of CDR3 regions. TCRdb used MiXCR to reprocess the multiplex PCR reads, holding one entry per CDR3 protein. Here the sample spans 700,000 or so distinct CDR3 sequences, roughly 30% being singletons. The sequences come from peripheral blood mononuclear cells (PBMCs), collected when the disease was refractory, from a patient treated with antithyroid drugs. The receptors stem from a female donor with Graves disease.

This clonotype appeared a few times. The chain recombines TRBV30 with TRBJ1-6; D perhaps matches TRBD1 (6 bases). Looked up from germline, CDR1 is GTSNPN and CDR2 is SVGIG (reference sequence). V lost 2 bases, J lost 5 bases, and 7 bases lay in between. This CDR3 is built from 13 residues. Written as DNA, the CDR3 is TGTGCCTGGAGTAGGGGGGATAATTCACCCCTCCACTTT. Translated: CAWSRGDNSPLHF. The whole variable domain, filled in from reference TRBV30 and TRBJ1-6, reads SQTIHQWPATLVQPVGSPLSLECTVEGTSNPNLYWYRQAAGRGLQLLFYSVGIGQISSEVPQNLSASRPQDRQFILSSKKLLLSDSGFYLCAWSRGDNSPLHFGNGTRLTVT.

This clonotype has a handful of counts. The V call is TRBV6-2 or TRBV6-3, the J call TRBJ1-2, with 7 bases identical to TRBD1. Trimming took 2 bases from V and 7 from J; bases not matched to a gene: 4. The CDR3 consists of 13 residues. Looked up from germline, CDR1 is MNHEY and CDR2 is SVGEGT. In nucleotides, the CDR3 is TGTGCCAGCAGTTACAGGGGGCTCTTTGGCTACACCTTC. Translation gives CASSYRGLFGYTF.

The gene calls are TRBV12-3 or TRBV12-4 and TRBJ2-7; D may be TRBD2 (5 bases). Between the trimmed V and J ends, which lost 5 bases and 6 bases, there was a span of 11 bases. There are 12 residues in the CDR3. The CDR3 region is CASSRTRSEQYF. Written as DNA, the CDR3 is TGTGCCAGCAGTCGAACTAGGTCCGAGCAGTACTTC.

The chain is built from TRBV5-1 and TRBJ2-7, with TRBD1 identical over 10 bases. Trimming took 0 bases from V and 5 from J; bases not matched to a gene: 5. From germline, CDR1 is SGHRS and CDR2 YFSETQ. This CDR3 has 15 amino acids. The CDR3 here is CASSLVGDRGNEQYF. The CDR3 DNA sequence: TGCGCCAGCAGCTTGGTTGGGGACAGGGGCAACGAGCAGTACTTC.

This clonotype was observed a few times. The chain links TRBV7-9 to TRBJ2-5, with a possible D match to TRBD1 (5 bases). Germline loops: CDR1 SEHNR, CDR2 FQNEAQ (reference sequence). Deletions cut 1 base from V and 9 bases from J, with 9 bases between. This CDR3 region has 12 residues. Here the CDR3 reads CASSLVGRAQYF. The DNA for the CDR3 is TGTGCCAGCAGCTTAGTGGGCAGGGCCCAGTACTTC.

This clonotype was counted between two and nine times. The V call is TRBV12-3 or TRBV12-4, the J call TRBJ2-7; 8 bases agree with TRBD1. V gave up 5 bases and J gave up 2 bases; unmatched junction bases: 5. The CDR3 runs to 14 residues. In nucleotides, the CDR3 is TGTGCCAGCAGTGCGTTGACAGGGGCCTACGAGCAGTACTTC. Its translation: CASSALTGAYEQYF.

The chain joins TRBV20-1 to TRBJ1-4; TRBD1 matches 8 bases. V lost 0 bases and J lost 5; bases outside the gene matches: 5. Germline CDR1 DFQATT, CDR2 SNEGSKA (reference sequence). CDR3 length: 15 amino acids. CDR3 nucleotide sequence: TGCAGTGCTAGAGAGGACAGGGAAGGGAATGAAAAACTGTTTTTT. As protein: CSAREDREGNEKLFF.

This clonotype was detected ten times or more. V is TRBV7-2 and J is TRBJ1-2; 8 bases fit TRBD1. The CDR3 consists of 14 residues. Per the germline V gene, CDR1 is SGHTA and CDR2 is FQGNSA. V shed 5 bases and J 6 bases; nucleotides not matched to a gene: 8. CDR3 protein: CASSRGQGTDGYTF. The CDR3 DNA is TGTGCCAGCAGCCGCGGACAGGGAACGGATGGCTACACCTTC.

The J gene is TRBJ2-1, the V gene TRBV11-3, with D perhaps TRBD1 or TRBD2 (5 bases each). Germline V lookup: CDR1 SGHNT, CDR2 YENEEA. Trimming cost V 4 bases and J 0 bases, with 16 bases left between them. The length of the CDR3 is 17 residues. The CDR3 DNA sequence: TGTGCCAGCAGCTCCCGGGACGACCGATCCTCCTACAATGAGCAGTTCTTC. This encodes CASSSRDDRSSYNEQFF.

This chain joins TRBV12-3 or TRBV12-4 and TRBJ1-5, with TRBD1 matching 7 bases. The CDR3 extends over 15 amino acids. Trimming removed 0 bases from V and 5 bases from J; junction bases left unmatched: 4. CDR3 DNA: TGTGCCAGCAGTTTAGCGACAGGGCGGCATCAGCCCCAGCATTTT. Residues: CASSLATGRHQPQHF.

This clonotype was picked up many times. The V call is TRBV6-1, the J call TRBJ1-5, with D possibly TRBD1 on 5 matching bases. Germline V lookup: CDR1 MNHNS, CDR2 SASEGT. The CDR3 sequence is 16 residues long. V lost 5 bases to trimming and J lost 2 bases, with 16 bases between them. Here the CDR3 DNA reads TGTGCCAGCAGTCCCGGGGCGCGCCTGGGCAATCAGCCCCAGCATTTT. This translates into CASSPGARLGNQPQHF.

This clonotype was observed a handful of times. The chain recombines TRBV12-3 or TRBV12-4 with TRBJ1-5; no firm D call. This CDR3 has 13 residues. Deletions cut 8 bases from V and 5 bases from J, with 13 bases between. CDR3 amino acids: CASGPDGDQPQHF. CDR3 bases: TGTGCCAGCGGGCCAGACGGGGATCAGCCCCAGCATTTT.

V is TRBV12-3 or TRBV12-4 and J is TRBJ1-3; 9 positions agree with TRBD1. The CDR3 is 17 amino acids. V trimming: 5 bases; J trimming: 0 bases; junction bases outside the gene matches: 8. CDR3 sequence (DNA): TGTGCCAGCAGTCCACGCCGGGACAGGGTCTCTGGAAACACCATATATTTT. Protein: CASSPRRDRVSGNTIYF.

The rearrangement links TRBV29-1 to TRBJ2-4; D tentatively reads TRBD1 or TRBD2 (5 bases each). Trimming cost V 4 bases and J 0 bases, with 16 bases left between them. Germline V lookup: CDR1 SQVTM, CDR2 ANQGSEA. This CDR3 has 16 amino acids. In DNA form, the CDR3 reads TGCAGCGTTGTTAAAGAGGGGAGCCTAGCCAAAAACATTCAGTACTTC. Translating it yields CSVVKEGSLAKNIQYF.

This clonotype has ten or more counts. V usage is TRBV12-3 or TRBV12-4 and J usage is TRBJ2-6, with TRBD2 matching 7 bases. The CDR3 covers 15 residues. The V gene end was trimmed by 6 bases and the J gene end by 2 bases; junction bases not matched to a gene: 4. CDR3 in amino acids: CASSSGRPGANVLTF. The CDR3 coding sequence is TGTGCCAGCAGCTCCGGGAGGCCTGGGGCCAACGTCCTGACTTTC.

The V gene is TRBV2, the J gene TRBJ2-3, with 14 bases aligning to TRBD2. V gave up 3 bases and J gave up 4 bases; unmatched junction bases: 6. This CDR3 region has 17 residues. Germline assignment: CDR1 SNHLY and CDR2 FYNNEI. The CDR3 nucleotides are TGTGCCAGCAGTGAGGGGACTAGCGGGAGCGGGGCAGATACGCAGTATTTT. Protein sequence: CASSEGTSGSGADTQYF.

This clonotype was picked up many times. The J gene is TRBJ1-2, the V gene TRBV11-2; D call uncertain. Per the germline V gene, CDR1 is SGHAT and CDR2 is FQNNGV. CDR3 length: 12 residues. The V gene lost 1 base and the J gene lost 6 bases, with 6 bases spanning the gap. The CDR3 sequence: CASSLATDGYTF. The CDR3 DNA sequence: TGTGCCAGCAGCTTAGCAACGGATGGCTACACCTTC.

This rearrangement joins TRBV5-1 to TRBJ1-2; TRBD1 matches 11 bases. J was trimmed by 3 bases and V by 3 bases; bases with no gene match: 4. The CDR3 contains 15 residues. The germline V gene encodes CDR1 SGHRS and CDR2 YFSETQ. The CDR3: CASSSWTGGDYGYTF. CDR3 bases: TGCGCCAGCAGCTCTTGGACAGGGGGCGACTATGGCTACACCTTC. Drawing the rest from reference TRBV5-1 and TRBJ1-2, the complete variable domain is KAGVTQTPRYLIKTRGQQVTLSCSPISGHRSVSWYQQTPGQGLQFLFEYFSETQRNKGNFPGRFSGRQFSNSRSEMNVSTLELGDSALYLCASSSWTGGDYGYTFGSGTRLTVV.

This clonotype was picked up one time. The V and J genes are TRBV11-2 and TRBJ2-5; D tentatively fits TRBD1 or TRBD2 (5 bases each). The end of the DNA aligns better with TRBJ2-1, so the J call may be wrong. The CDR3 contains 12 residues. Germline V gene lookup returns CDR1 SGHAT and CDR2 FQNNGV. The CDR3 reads CASSFRDAEQFF. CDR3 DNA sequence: TGTGCCAGCAGCTTCCGGGACGCTGAGCAGTTCTTC.

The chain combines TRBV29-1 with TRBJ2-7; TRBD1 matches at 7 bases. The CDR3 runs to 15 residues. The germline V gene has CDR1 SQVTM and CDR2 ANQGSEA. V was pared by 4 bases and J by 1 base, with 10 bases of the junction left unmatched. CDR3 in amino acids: CSVVAVGRGSYEQYF. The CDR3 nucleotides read TGCAGCGTTGTTGCCGTGGGCAGGGGGTCCTACGAGCAGTACTTC.